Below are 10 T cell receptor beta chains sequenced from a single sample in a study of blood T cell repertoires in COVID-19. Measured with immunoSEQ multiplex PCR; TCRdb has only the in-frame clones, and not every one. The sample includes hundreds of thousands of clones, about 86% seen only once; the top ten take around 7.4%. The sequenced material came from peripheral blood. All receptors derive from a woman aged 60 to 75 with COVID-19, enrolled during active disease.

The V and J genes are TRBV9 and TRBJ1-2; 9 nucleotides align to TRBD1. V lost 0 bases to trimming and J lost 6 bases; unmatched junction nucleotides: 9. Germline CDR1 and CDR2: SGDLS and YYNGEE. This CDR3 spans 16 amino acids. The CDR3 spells CASSVVGTGSVDGYTF. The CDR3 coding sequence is TGTGCCAGCAGCGTAGTTGGGACAGGGTCGGTGGATGGCTACACCTTC. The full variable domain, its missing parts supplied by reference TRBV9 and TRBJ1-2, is DSGVTQTPKHLITATGQRVTLRCSPRSGDLSVYWYQQSLDQGLQFLIQYYNGEERAKGNILERFSAQQFPDLHSELNLSSLELGDSALYFCASSVVGTGSVDGYTFGSGTRLTVV.

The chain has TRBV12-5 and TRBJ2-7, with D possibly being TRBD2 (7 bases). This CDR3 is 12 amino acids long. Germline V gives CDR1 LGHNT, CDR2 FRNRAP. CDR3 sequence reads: CAPPGGPHEQYF. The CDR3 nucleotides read TGTGCCCCGCCGGGGGGCCCCCACGAGCAGTACTTC.

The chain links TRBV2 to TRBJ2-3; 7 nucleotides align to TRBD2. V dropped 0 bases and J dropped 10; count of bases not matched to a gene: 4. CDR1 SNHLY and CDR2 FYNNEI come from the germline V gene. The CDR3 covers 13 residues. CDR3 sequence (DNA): TGTGCCAGCAGTGAAGCGGCGGGAGTGGCGCAGTATTTT. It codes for CASSEAAGVAQYF.

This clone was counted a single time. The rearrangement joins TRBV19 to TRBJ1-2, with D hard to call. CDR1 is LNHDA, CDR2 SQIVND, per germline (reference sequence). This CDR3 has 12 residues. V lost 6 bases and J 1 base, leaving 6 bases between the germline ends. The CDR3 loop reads CASSSFNYGYTF. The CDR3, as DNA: TGTGCCAGTAGCTCTTTTAACTATGGCTACACCTTC.

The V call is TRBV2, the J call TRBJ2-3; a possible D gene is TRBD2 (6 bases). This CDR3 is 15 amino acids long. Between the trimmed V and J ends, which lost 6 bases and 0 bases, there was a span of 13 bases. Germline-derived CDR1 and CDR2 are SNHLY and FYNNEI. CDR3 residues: CASRVGGLSTDTQYF. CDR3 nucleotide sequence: TGTGCCAGCAGGGTTGGGGGGTTAAGCACAGATACGCAGTATTTT.

CDR3 in DNA: TGTGCCAGCAGTACACTAGCCCGAGCCGGGCAGTTCTTC. The encoded protein is CASSTLARAGQFF. This chain connects TRBV6-2 or TRBV6-3 to TRBJ2-1; TRBD2 is a possible D gene (6 bases). This CDR3 spans 13 amino acids. CDR1 MNHEY and CDR2 SVGEGT come from the germline V gene. V was trimmed by 5 bases and J by 12 bases, leaving 17 bases between them.

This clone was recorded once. DNA for the CDR3: TGCGCCAGCAGCCAAGGTGTGGCAGGGCCTTCCTACGAGCAGTACTTC. Its translation: CASSQGVAGPSYEQYF. This chain links TRBV4-1 with TRBJ2-7; possibly TRBD1 for D (5 bases). This CDR3 spans 16 amino acids. Germline CDR1 MGHRA, CDR2 YSYEKL. V gave up 1 base and J gave up 1 base, with 14 bases separating them.

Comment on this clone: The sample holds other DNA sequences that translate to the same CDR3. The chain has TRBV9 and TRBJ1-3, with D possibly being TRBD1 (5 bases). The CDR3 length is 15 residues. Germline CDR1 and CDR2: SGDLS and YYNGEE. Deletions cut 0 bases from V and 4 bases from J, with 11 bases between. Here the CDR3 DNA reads TGTGCCAGCAGCGTAGAAGGGGTCTCAGGAAACACCATATATTTT. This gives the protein CASSVEGVSGNTIYF.

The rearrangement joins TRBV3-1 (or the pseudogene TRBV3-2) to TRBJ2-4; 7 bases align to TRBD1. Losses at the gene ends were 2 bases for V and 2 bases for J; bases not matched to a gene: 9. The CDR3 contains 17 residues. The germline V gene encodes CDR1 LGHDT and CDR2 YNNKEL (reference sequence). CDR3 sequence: CASSQILLGGSKNIQYF. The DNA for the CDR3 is TGTGCCAGCAGCCAAATTCTTTTAGGGGGCTCCAAAAACATTCAGTACTTC.

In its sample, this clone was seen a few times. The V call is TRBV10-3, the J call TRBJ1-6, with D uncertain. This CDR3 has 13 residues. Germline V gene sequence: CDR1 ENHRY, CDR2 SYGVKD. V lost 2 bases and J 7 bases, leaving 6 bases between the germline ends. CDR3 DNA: TGTGCCATCAGTGAGACAGAAAATTCACCCCTCCACTTT. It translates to CAISETENSPLHF.